This TCR beta chain was observed in a study of shared clonotypes between healthy human individuals. Selected positively for CCR7 and CD45RO-negative, naive CD8 cells excluded terminally differentiated effector memory CD45RA+ cells. Per germline, CDR1 SGDLS and CDR2 YYNGEE. Trimming cost V 4 bases and J 8 bases; bases outside gene matches: 20. The CDR3 runs to 18 residues. This table comes from immunoSEQ multiplex PCR, and its TCRdb copy is limited to in-frame clones, with some not included. The sample consists of roughly 2.1 million clones, more than 85% of them appearing once. The specimen was naive CD8+ T cells from PBMCs. The clonotype comes from a man in his late teens or twenties in good health. Some clones in this sample may be carry-over from other donors' samples. This chain links TRBV9 with TRBJ2-1; 8 bases fit TRBD2. CDR3 amino acids: CASSPRPTAGVYDYEQFF. In DNA, the CDR3 is TGTGCCAGCAGCCCGCGCCCTACAGCGGGAGTGTATGATTATGAGCAGTTCTTC.